This T cell receptor beta chain was retrieved from a study of identical twins. Using its own MiXCR run on the 5' RACE reads, TCRdb lists one record per CDR3 protein. The data contain approximately 190,000 distinct CDR3 sequences, 15% of them singletons. Germline CDR1 and CDR2: MNHNS and SASEGT. The length of the CDR3 is 14 residues. V was clipped by 9 bases and J by 2 bases; unmatched bases: 3. This clonotype was observed at least ten times. This sample also belongs to another study, concerning T cells expressing NK-cell markers. Per that study: Leadership of the CD3+CD56-NKG2C+ fraction also belonged to these clonotypes in four donors.

This receptor was identified in a woman between 18 and 29 years old in good health. This chain connects TRBV6-1 to TRBJ2-3, with 12 bases identical to TRBD2. Material: CD8+ T cells sorted from blood. The CDR3 is CARGLAGHTDTQYF. The CDR3 DNA follows: TGTGCCAGGGGACTAGCGGGTCACACAGATACGCAGTATTTT.